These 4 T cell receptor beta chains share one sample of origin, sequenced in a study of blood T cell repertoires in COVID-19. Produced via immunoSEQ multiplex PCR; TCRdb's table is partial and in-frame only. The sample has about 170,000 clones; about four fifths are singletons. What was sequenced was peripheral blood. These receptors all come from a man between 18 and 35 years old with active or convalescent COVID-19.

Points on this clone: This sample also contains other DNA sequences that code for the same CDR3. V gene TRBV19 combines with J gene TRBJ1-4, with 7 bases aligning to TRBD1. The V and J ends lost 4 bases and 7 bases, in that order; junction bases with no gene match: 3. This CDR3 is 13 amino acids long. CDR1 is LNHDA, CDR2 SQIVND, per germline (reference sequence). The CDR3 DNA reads TGTGCCAGTAGTACCGACAGGGCTGAAAAACTGTTTTTT. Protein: CASSTDRAEKLFF.

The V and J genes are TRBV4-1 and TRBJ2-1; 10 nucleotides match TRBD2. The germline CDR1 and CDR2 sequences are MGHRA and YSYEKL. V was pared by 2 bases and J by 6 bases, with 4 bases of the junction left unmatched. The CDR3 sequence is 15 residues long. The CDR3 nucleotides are TGCGCCAGCAGCCAACCCCGGACTAGCGGCAATGAGCAGTTCTTC. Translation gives CASSQPRTSGNEQFF.

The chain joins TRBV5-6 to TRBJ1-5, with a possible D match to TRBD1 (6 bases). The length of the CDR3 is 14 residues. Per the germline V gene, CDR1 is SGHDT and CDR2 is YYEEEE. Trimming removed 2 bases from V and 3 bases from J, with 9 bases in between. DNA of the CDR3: TGTGCCAGCAGCTTAGGACAGCACAATCAGCCCCAGCATTTT. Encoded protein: CASSLGQHNQPQHF.

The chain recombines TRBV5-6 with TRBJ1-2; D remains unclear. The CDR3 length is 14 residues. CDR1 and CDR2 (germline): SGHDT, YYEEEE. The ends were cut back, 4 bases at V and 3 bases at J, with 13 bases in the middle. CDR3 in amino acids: CASSPRQRDYGYTF. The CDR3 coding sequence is TGTGCCAGCAGCCCGAGGCAGAGAGACTATGGCTACACCTTC.